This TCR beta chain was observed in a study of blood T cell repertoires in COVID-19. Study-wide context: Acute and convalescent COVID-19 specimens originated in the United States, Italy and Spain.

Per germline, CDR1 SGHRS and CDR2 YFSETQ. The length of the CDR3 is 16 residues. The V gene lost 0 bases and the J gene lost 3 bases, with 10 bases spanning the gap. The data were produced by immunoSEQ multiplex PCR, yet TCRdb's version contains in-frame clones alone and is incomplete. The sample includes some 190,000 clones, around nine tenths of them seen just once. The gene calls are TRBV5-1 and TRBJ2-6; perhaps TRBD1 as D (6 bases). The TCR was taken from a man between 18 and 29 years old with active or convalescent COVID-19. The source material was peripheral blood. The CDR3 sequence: CASSLDSGHGANVLTF. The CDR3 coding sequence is TGCGCCAGCAGCTTGGATTCGGGACATGGGGCCAACGTCCTGACTTTC.